This TCR beta chain was sequenced during a study of T-cell memory formation after mild COVID-19. CDR3 length: 15 residues. V shed 1 base and J shed 4 bases, with 14 bases lying between them. 5'RACE, which relied on constant-segment primers, yielded TCR alpha and TCR beta cDNA libraries carrying sample barcodes and UMIs. TCRdb processed the 5' RACE reads anew with MiXCR; each CDR3 protein has one entry. This repertoire shows just over 300,000 distinct CDR3 sequences, less than 20% found once; its top ten account for about 21%. This clonotype was picked up many times. Sample: PBMCs or a T cell subset sorted from them (not recorded which). This rearrangement joins TRBV12-3 or TRBV12-4 to TRBJ2-7, with D possibly matching TRBD1 (5 bases). The source is a man younger than 35 who had mild COVID-19 (a few samples of this study predate the infection). Cell type and time point are not known. The CDR3, as DNA: TGTGCCAGCAGTTTAGATGGGGCCAGAGTTTACGAGCAGTACTTC. Amino acid sequence: CASSLDGARVYEQYF.